What follows are 28 T cell receptor beta chains derived from one specimen sequenced in a study of vaccination and CD4 T cells after COVID-19 (dated by TCRdb to between 2021 and 2024). What the treatment or condition label conveys for this sample: roughly nine-day PBMC culture with coronavirus spike peptide pools or control peptides (ViraFEST assay). The library was produced with PCR. The sequencer listed for this sample is Illumina iSeq 100. At the Johns Hopkins FTIC core, DNA from the cultured CD4+ T cells underwent TCR sequencing with the Oncomine TCR Beta short-read assay. In-frame beta chains were kept once TCRdb had trimmed the public reads at Q25 with fastp and called clones with MiXCR. Rows are unified per CDR3 protein, each entry keeping the most common DNA and genes. Within this sample are around 8,100 distinct CDR3 sequences, with approximately 50% of them counted one time only. About 23% of the sample is in the top ten clones.

No antigens are known for them. Sequenced: CD4+ T cells from blood, cultured in vitro. These receptors came from a human donor who had recovered from COVID-19.

The CDR3 loop is CASSLASTSGYEQYF. For the CDR3, the DNA is TGTGCCAGCAGCTTAGCTTCGACTAGCGGGTACGAGCAGTACTTC. This rearrangement joins TRBV7-8 to TRBJ2-7; 10 bases fit TRBD2. The CDR3 is 15 residues long. V trimming: 0 bases; J trimming: 4 bases; junction bases outside the gene matches: 3. Germline CDR1 is SGHVS and CDR2 is FQNEAQ.

The V gene is TRBV7-6, the J gene TRBJ1-1, with 7 bases aligning to TRBD1. Per the germline V gene, CDR1 is SGHVS and CDR2 is FNYEAQ. Trimming cost V 4 bases and J 4 bases; bases outside gene matches: 9. CDR3 size: 15 residues. CDR3 sequence reads: CASSSTGVGVTEAFF. The CDR3 DNA follows: TGTGCCAGCAGCTCCACAGGGGTGGGGGTCACTGAAGCTTTCTTT.

In this sample, this clonotype turned up a few times. V usage is TRBV14 and J usage is TRBJ1-2, with D possibly matching TRBD1 (5 bases). With 4 bases removed from V and 7 bases from J, the gap between germline ends came to 13 bases. Germline lookup yields CDR1 SGHDN and CDR2 FVKESK. CDR3 size: 13 residues. CDR3 sequence: CASSLLGQGGYTF. CDR3 nucleotide sequence: TGTGCCAGCAGCCTCTTAGGACAAGGTGGCTACACCTTC. Full variable domain (outside the CDR3, taken from reference TRBV14 and TRBJ1-2): EAGVTQFPSHSVIEKGQTVTLRCDPISGHDNLYWYRRVMGKEIKFLLHFVKESKQDESGMPNNRFLAERTGGTYSTLKVQPAELEDSGVYFCASSLLGQGGYTFGSGTRLTVV.

The chain employs TRBV7-2 and TRBJ2-3; no reliable D call. CDR3 length: 12 amino acids. CDR1 SGHTA and CDR2 FQGNSA come from the germline V gene. V was shortened by 4 bases and J by 9 bases, with 11 bases between the two germline ends. This CDR3 reads CASSSGRVTQYF. The CDR3 DNA follows: TGTGCCAGCAGCTCCGGCCGGGTCACGCAGTATTTT.

The rearrangement joins TRBV7-9 to TRBJ2-4; D possibly corresponds to TRBD1 (6 bases). The V gene lost 4 bases and the J gene lost 9 bases, with 22 bases spanning the gap. CDR3 length: 16 residues. Germline V gene sequence: CDR1 SEHNR, CDR2 FQNEAQ (reference sequence). Here the CDR3 reads CASSWGTSDLVRIQYF. The CDR3 DNA reads TGTGCCAGCAGCTGGGGGACATCGGACCTGGTGCGCATTCAGTACTTC.

This clonotype showed up just once. V usage is TRBV10-3 and J usage is TRBJ2-1; TRBD2 aligns across 10 bases. The V gene end was trimmed by 2 bases and the J gene end by 12 bases; junction bases not matched to a gene: 7. Germline V gene lookup returns CDR1 ENHRY and CDR2 SYGVKD. The CDR3 has 14 amino acids. The CDR3 DNA reads as TGTGCCATCAGTGAGGGGCTAGCGGGAGAGGGGCAGTTCTTC. This translates into CAISEGLAGEGQFF.

This CDR3 reads CASSLAGANTGELFF. CDR3 bases: TGTGCCAGCAGTTTGGCGGGGGCCAACACCGGGGAGCTGTTTTTT. The rearrangement uses TRBV28 and TRBJ2-2, with D perhaps TRBD2 (7 bases). Trimming pared 3 bases from V and 2 bases from J, leaving 10 bases between. Germline CDR1 and CDR2: MDHEN and SYDVKM. The CDR3 is 15 amino acids. Variable domain in full (rest from reference TRBV28 and TRBJ2-2): DVKVTQSSRYLVKRTGEKVFLECVQDMDHENMFWYRQDPGLGLRLIYFSYDVKMKEKGDIPEGYSVSREKKERFSLILESASTNQTSMYLCASSLAGANTGELFFGEGSRLTVL.

This clonotype ranks as medium-sized. This chain connects TRBV19 to TRBJ1-3; D is uncertain. The V gene's germline CDR1 is LNHDA and CDR2 SQIVND (reference sequence). The V gene lost 7 bases and the J gene lost 3 bases, with 13 bases spanning the gap. The CDR3 spans 14 residues. The CDR3 DNA reads as TGTGCCAGTACCCCCGTTCTCCTTGGAAACACCATATATTTT. This codes for CASTPVLLGNTIYF.

This clonotype showed up just a few times. This rearrangement joins TRBV6-1 to TRBJ1-2; D is unclear. Trimming cost V 4 bases and J 6 bases, with 3 bases left between them. This CDR3 region has 10 residues. Germline V CDR1 and CDR2: MNHNS, SASEGT. CDR3 in amino acids: CASSGDGYTF. In nucleotides, the CDR3 is TGTGCCAGCAGTGGGGATGGCTACACCTTC.

CDR3 loop: CAISDTTGVGYTF. CDR3 sequence (DNA): TGTGCCATCAGTGACACGACAGGGGTCGGCTACACCTTC. The chain uses TRBV10-3 and TRBJ1-2, with 8 bases identical to TRBD1. V dropped 3 bases and J dropped 8; count of bases not matched to a gene: 5. Germline V gene sequence: CDR1 ENHRY, CDR2 SYGVKD. CDR3 length: 13 amino acids.

Only one count was recorded for this clonotype. The chain joins TRBV6-1 to TRBJ1-1; D is unclear. Germline V gene lookup returns CDR1 MNHNS and CDR2 SASEGT. V gave up 0 bases and J gave up 1 base, with 6 bases separating them. The CDR3 consists of 14 residues. The CDR3 is CASSEAGSNTEAFF. As DNA, the CDR3 is TGTGCCAGCAGTGAAGCGGGCTCGAACACTGAAGCTTTCTTT.

Judged by abundance, this clonotype is medium-sized (0.01 to 0.1%). CDR3: CASSPTGSRLGYTF. CDR3 sequence (DNA): TGTGCCAGTAGTCCAACGGGGTCCCGTCTTGGCTACACCTTC. The chain links TRBV19 to TRBJ1-2; no clear D. The ends were cut back, 5 bases at V and 7 bases at J, with 17 bases in the middle. The CDR3 has 14 amino acids. CDR1 and CDR2 (germline): LNHDA, SQIVND (reference sequence). Drawing the rest from reference TRBV19 and TRBJ1-2, the complete variable domain is DGGITQSPKYLFRKEGQNVTLSCEQNLNHDAMYWYRQDPGQGLRLIYYSQIVNDFQKGDIAEGYSVSREKKESFPLTVTSAQKNPTAFYLCASSPTGSRLGYTFGSGTRLTVV.

The rearrangement joins TRBV6-1 to TRBJ2-2; 11 positions agree with TRBD1. The CDR3 runs 15 residues. After removal of 6 bases from V and 6 bases from J, the junction contained 6 bases not matched to a gene. Germline CDR1 reads MNHNS; CDR2 reads SASEGT. CDR3 bases: TGTGCCAGCAGGAGGGACAGGGGGTGGGCCGGGGAGCTGTTTTTT. Encoded protein: CASRRDRGWAGELFF.

The genes are TRBV6-1 and TRBJ1-5, with TRBD1 matching over 11 bases. The CDR3 covers 15 residues. V shed 2 bases, J shed 6 bases, and the junction held 3 bases outside the gene matches. CDR1 is MNHNS, CDR2 SASEGT, per germline. CDR3 loop: CASSEMGTGGQPQHF. Written as DNA, the CDR3 is TGTGCCAGCAGTGAAATGGGGACAGGGGGTCAGCCCCAGCATTTT.

This rearrangement joins TRBV30 to TRBJ2-3, with TRBD2 identical over 10 bases. Trimming at V came to 5 bases and at J to 11 bases, leaving 13 bases not matched to a gene. This CDR3 is 14 amino acids long. CDR1 is GTSNPN and CDR2 is SVGIG in the germline V gene (reference sequence). CDR3 region: CAWGTKREGRVQYF. The CDR3 DNA follows: TGTGCCTGGGGTACAAAGCGGGAGGGCCGCGTGCAGTATTTT.

This clonotype is judged medium-sized. The chain employs TRBV12-3 or TRBV12-4 and TRBJ2-3, with D perhaps given as TRBD1 or TRBD2 (5 bases each). The CDR3 has 14 amino acids. V lost 5 bases and J 1 base, leaving 10 bases between the germline ends. In DNA form, the CDR3 reads TGTGCCAGCAGTCGGGGCCCGGGCACAGATACGCAGTATTTT. Protein sequence: CASSRGPGTDTQYF.

This rearrangement joins TRBV27 to TRBJ2-1; 16 nucleotides align to TRBD2. Germline CDR1 MNHEY, CDR2 SMNVEV (reference sequence). The V segment lost 4 bases and the J segment 6 bases; nucleotides outside the gene matches: 6. The CDR3 consists of 17 residues. The CDR3 loop is CASSSGLAGGPLNEQFF. The CDR3, as DNA: TGTGCCAGCAGTTCGGGACTAGCGGGAGGGCCCCTCAATGAGCAGTTCTTC.

The genes are TRBV20-1 and TRBJ2-4; D is possibly TRBD2 (5 bases). Germline lookup yields CDR1 DFQATT and CDR2 SNEGSKA (reference sequence). The length of the CDR3 is 14 residues. The CDR3 here is CSLAIRRGKNIQYF. The CDR3 region has the DNA TGCAGCCTCGCCATTAGACGGGGCAAAAACATTCAGTACTTC.

CDR3 DNA: TGTGCCAGCAGCTTAGTCAGGAGCTCCTACGAGCAGTACTTC. It yields the protein CASSLVRSSYEQYF. The chain recombines TRBV11-3 with TRBJ2-7; D remains unclear. The CDR3 sequence is 14 residues long. V shed 1 base and J shed 0 bases, with 7 bases lying between them. CDR1 is SGHNT and CDR2 is YENEEA in the germline V gene. Filled out from reference TRBV11-3 and TRBJ2-7, the complete variable domain reads EAGVVQSPRYKIIEKKQPVAFWCNPISGHNTLYWYLQNLGQGPELLIRYENEEAVDDSQLPKDRFSAERLKGVDSTLKIQPAELGDSAVYLCASSLVRSSYEQYFGPGTRLTVT.

This chain connects TRBV6-2 or TRBV6-3 to TRBJ2-5; 8 nucleotides align to TRBD2. Germline V gene sequence: CDR1 MNHEY, CDR2 SVGEGT. V shed 6 bases, J shed 4 bases, and the junction held 10 bases outside the gene matches. This CDR3 has 15 residues. The DNA of the CDR3 is TGTGCCAGCAGGATTAGCGGGGCATCCAGAGAGACCCAGTACTTC. Amino acids: CASRISGASRETQYF.

The rearrangement links TRBV2 to TRBJ2-2; D may be TRBD1 (6 bases). Between the trimmed V and J ends, which lost 2 bases and 6 bases, there was a span of 10 bases. The CDR3 length is 14 residues. Per germline, CDR1 SNHLY and CDR2 FYNNEI. The CDR3 loop reads CASSEPGVAGELFF. The CDR3 DNA reads as TGTGCCAGCAGTGAACCAGGGGTAGCCGGGGAGCTGTTTTTT.

The rearrangement uses TRBV19 and TRBJ1-5; 8 nucleotides align to TRBD1. CDR1 and CDR2 (germline): LNHDA, SQIVND (reference sequence). Trimming cost V 6 bases and J 2 bases; bases outside gene matches: 0. This CDR3 has 13 amino acids. The chain's CDR3 is CASRDRGNQPQHF. For the CDR3, the DNA is TGTGCCAGTAGGGACAGGGGCAATCAGCCCCAGCATTTT.

The rearrangement uses TRBV11-3 and TRBJ1-3, with 7 nucleotides matching TRBD1. Per the germline V gene, CDR1 is SGHNT and CDR2 is YENEEA. There are 16 residues in the CDR3. V dropped 5 bases and J dropped 0; count of bases not matched to a gene: 7. The CDR3 is CASSPRDSPSGNTIYF. CDR3 DNA: TGTGCCAGCAGCCCCCGGGACAGCCCCTCTGGAAACACCATATATTTT.

The chain uses TRBV12-3 or TRBV12-4 and TRBJ1-2, with 9 bases fitting TRBD1. The CDR3 runs to 15 residues. V trimming: 4 bases; J trimming: 4 bases; junction bases outside the gene matches: 7. This CDR3 reads CASSSDRGESYGYTF. For the CDR3, the DNA is TGTGCCAGCAGTTCGGACAGGGGCGAATCCTATGGCTACACCTTC.

The chain has TRBV27 and TRBJ2-5; D perhaps matches TRBD1 (5 bases). Trimming took off 7 bases at V and 1 base at J, with 13 bases between the two ends. Germline CDR1 is MNHEY and CDR2 is SMNVEV (reference sequence). This CDR3 contains 14 residues. The CDR3 loop is CASTPRQIQETQYF. CDR3 bases: TGTGCCAGCACCCCGAGACAGATCCAAGAGACCCAGTACTTC.

The chain employs TRBV27 and TRBJ2-2; 11 bases fit TRBD2. Germline lookup yields CDR1 MNHEY and CDR2 SMNVEV (reference sequence). The CDR3 length is 16 residues. Trimming took 2 bases from V and 10 from J; bases not matched to a gene: 9. The CDR3 region has the DNA TGTGCCAGCAGTTTACGGCTAGCGGGAGGCCGGGTGGAGCTGTTTTTT. Encoded protein: CASSLRLAGGRVELFF.

The chain couples TRBV20-1 to TRBJ1-4; D possibly corresponds to TRBD1 (5 bases). CDR1 is DFQATT, CDR2 SNEGSKA, per germline (reference sequence). The CDR3 has 11 residues. V dropped 1 base and J dropped 8 bases, with 5 bases sitting between them. CDR3 DNA: TGCAGTGCTAGAGGGGACGAAAAACTGTTTTTT. Translation gives CSARGDEKLFF.

This chain uses TRBV7-2 with TRBJ2-7, with TRBD2 identical over 16 bases. The CDR3 loop spans 18 amino acids. The germline V gene has CDR1 SGHTA and CDR2 FQGNSA. V dropped 5 bases and J dropped 1; count of bases not matched to a gene: 8. CDR3 nucleotides: TGTGCCAGCAGCGAGAGGGGACTAGCGGGGGGGCGATCCTACGAGCAGTACTTC. Protein sequence: CASSERGLAGGRSYEQYF.